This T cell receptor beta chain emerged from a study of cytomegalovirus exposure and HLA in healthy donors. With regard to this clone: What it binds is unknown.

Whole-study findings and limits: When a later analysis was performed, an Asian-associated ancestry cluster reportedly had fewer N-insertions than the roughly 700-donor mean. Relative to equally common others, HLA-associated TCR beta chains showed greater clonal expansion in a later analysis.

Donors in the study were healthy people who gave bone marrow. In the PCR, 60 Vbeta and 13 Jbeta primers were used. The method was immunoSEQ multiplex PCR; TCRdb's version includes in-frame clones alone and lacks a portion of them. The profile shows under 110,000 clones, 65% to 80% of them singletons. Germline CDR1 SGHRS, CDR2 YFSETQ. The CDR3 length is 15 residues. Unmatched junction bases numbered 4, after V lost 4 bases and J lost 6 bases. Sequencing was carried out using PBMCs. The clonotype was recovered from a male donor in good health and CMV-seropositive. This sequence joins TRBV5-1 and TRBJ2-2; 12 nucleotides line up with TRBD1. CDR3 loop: CASSTGTGGPGELFF. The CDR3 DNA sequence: TGCGCCAGCAGCACCGGGACAGGGGGCCCCGGGGAGCTGTTTTTT.